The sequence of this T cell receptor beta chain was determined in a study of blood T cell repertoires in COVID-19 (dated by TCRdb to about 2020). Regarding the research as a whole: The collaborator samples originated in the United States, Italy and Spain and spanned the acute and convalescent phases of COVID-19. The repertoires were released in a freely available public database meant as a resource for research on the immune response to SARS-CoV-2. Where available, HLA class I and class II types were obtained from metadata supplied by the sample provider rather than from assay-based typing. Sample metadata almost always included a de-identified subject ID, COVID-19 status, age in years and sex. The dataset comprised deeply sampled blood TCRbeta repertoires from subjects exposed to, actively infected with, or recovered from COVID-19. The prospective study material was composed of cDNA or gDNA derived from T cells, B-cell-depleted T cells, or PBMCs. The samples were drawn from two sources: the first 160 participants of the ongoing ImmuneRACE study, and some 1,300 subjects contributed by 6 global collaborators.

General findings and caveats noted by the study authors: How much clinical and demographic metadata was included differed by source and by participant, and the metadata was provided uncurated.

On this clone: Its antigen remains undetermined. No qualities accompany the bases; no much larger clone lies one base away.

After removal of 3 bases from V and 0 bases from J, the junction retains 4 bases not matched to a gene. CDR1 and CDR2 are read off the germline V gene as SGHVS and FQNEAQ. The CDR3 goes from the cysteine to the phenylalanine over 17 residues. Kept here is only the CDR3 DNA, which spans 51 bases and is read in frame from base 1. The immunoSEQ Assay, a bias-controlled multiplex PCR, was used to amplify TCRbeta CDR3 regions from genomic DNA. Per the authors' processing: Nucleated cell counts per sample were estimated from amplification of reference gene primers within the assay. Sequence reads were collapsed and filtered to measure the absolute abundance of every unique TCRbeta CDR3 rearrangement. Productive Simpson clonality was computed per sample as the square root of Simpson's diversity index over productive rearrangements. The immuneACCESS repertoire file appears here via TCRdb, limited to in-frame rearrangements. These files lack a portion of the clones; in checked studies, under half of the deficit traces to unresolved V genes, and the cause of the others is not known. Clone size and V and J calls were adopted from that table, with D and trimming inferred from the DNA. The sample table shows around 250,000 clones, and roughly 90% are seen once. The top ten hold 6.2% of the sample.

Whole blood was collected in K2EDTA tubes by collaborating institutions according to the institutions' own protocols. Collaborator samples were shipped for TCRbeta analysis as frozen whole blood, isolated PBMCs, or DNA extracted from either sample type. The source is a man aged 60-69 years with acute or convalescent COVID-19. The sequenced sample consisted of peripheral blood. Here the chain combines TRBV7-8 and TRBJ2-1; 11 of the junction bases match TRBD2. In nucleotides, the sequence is TGTGCCAGCAGCTTCTCAACTAGCGGGAGCTCCTACAATGAGCAGTTCTTC. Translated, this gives CASSFSTSGSSYNEQFF.